The clone carrying this TCR beta chain was observed many times. The antigen is not known. Compared with germline, one end of the junction differs, possibly owing to a read error. The sample is drawn from a study of identical twins. TCRdb ran MiXCR on the 5' RACE reads and lists one entry per CDR3 protein. The repertoire holds approximately 680,000 distinct CDR3 sequences, with just over 7% as singletons. Regarding the study as a whole: Cross-sectional statistical analysis was relied on for the conclusions, without the same donors being followed. Partial confounding of zero-insertion analyses by invariant MAIT and iNKT cells was possible.

Separately, the same data were catalogued under a study of yellow fever vaccine responses in identical twins.

Sequencing used PBMCs. The TCR was taken from a woman aged 18-30 years in good health.

CDR3 in amino acids: CASSPGGYNEQFF. CDR3 DNA: TGTGCCAGCAGCCCTGGAGGTTACAATGAGCAGTTCTTC. This chain connects TRBV5-1 to TRBJ2-1, with TRBD2 as a possible D gene (5 bases). CDR3 size: 13 residues. CDR1 SGHRS and CDR2 YFSETQ come from the germline V gene. Full variable domain (rest looked up from reference TRBV5-1 and TRBJ2-1): KAGVTQTPRYLIKTRGQQVTLSCSPISGHRSVSWYQQTPGQGLQFLFEYFSETQRNKGNFPGRFSGRQFSNSRSEMNVSTLELGDSALYLCASSPGGYNEQFFGPGTRLTVL.